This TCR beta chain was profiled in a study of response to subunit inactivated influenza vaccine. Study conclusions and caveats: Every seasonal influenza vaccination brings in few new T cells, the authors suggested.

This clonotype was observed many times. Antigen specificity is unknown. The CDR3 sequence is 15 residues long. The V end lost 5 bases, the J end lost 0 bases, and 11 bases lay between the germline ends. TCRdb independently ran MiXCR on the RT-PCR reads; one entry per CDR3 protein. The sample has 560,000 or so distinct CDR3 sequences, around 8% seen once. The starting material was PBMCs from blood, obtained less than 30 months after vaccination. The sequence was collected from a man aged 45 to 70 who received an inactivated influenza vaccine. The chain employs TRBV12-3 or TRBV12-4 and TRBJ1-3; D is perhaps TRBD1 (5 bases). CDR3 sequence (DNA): TGTGCCAGCAGTCGGGACCTCCTCTCTGGAAACACCATATATTTT. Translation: CASSRDLLSGNTIYF.